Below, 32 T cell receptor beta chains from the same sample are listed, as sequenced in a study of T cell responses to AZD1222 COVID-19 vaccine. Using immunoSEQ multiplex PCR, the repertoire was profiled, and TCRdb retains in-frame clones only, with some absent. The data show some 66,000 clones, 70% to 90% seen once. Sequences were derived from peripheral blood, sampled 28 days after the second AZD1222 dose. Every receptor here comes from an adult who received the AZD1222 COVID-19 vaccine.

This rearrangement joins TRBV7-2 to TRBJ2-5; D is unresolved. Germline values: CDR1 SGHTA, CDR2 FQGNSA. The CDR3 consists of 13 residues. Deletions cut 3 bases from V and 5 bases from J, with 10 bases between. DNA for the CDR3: TGTGCCAGCAGCTTGCGCCAGAAGGAGACCCAGTACTTC. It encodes CASSLRQKETQYF.

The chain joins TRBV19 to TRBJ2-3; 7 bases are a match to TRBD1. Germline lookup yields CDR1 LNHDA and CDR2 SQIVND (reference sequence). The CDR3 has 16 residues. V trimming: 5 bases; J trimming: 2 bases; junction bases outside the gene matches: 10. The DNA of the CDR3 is TGTGCCAGTAGTGTCTCACAGGGGACAAACACAGATACGCAGTATTTT. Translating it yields CASSVSQGTNTDTQYF.

As DNA, the CDR3 is TGTGCCAGTAGTTTTACTAGCGGGAGGAACAATGAGCAGTTCTTC. It specifies CASSFTSGRNNEQFF. The rearrangement joins TRBV19 to TRBJ2-1; TRBD2 agrees at 12 bases. This CDR3 is 15 amino acids long. Trimming cost V 5 bases and J 5 bases; bases outside gene matches: 4. Per germline, CDR1 LNHDA and CDR2 SQIVND (reference sequence).

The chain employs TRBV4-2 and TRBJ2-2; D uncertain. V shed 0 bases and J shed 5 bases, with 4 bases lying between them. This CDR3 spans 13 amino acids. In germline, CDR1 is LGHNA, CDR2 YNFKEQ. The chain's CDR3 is CASSQEVTGELFF. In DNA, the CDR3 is TGTGCCAGCAGCCAAGAGGTGACCGGGGAGCTGTTTTTT.

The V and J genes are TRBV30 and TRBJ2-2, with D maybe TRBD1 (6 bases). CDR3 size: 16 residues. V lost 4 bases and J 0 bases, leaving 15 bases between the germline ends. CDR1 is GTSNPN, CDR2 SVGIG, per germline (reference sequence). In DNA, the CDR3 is TGTGCCTGGACAGGGGTTCTGTTAGCGAACACCGGGGAGCTGTTTTTT. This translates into CAWTGVLLANTGELFF.

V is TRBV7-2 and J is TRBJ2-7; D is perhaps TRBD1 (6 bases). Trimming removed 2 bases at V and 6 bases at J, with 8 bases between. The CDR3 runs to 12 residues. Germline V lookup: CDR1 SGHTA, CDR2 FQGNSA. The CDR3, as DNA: TGTGCCAGCAGCTTACAGGGGCCCGAGCAGTACTTC. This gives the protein CASSLQGPEQYF.

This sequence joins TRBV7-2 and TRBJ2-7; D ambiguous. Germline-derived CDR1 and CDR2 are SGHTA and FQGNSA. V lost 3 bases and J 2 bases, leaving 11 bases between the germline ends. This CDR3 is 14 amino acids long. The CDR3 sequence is CASSFSGKTYEQYF. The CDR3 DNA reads TGTGCCAGCAGCTTTAGTGGGAAGACCTACGAGCAGTACTTC.

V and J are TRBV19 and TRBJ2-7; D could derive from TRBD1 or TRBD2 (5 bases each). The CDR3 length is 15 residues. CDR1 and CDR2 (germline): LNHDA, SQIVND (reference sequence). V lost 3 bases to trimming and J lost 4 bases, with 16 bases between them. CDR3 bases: TGTGCCAGTAGTATGGACGAGGGGCTGGCTTACGAGCAGTACTTC. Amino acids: CASSMDEGLAYEQYF.

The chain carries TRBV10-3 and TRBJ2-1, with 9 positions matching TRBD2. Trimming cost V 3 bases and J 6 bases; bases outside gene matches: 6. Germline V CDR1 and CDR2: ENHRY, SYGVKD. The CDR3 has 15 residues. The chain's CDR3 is CAISEGGSGSNEQFF. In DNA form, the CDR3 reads TGTGCCATCAGTGAAGGGGGTAGCGGGAGCAATGAGCAGTTCTTC.

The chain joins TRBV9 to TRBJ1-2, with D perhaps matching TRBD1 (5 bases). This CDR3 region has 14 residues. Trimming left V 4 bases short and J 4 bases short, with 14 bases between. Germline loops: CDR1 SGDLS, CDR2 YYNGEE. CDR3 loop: CASSPGGVSYGYTF. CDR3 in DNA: TGTGCCAGCAGCCCTGGAGGGGTGAGCTATGGCTACACCTTC.

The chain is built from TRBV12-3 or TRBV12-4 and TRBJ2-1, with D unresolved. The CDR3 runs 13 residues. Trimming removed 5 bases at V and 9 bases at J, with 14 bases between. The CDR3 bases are TGTGCCAGCAGTCCCCGGACCTACGGTGAGCAGTTCTTC. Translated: CASSPRTYGEQFF.

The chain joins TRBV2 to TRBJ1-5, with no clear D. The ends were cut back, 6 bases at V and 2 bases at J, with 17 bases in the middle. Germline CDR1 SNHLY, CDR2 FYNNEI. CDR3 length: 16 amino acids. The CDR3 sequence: CASRKFQDVGNQPQHF. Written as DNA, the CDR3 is TGTGCCAGCAGGAAATTCCAGGACGTCGGCAATCAGCCCCAGCATTTT.

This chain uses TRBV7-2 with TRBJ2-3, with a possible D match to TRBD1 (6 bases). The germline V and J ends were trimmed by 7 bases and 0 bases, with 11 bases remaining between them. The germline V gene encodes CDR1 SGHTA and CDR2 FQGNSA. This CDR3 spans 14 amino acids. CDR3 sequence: CASNQGLSTDTQYF. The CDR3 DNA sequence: TGTGCCAGCAACCAGGGGTTAAGCACAGATACGCAGTATTTT.

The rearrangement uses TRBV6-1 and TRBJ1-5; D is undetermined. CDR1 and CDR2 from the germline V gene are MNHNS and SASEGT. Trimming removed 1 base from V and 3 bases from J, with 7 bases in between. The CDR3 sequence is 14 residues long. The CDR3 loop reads CASSEGQVNQPQHF. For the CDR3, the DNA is TGTGCCAGCAGTGAAGGGCAGGTCAATCAGCCCCAGCATTTT.

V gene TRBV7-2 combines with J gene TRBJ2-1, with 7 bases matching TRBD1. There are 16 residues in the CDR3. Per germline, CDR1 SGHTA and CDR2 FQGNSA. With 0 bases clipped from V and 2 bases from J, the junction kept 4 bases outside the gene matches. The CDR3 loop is CASSLAGDSPYNEQFF. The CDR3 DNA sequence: TGTGCCAGCAGCTTAGCCGGGGACAGCCCCTACAATGAGCAGTTCTTC.

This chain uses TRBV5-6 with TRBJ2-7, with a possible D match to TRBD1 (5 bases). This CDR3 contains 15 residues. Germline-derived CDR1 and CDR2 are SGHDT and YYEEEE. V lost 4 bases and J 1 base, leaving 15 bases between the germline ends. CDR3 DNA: TGTGCCAGCAGCCGAGCAGGGTTACGGTCCTACGAGCAGTACTTC. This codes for CASSRAGLRSYEQYF.

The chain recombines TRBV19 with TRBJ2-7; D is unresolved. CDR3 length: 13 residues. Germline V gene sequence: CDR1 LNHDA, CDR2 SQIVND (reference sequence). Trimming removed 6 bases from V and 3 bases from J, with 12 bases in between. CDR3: CASRPDTHYEQYF. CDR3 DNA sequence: TGTGCCAGTAGACCCGACACCCACTACGAGCAGTACTTC.

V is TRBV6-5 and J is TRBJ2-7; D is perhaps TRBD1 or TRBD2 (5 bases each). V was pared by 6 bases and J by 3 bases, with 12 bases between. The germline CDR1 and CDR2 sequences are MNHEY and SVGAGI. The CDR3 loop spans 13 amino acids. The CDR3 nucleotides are TGTGCCAGCAGGGACACGGACTTCTACGAGCAGTACTTC. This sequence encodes CASRDTDFYEQYF.

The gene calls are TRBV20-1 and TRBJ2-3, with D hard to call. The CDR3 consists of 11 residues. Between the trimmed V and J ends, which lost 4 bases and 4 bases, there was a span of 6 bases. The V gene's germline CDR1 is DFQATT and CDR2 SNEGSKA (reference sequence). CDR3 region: CSAIQSDTQYF. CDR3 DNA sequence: TGCAGTGCTATTCAGTCAGATACGCAGTATTTT.

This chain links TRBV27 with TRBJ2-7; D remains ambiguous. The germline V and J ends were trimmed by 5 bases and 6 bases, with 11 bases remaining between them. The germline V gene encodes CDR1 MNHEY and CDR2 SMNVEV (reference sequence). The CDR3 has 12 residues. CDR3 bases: TGTGCCAGCAGTCCACGGGTGGGCGAGCAGTACTTC. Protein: CASSPRVGEQYF.

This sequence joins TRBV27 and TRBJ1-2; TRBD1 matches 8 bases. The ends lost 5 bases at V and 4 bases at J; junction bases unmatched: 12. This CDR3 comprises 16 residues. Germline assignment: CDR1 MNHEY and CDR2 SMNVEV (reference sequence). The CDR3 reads CASSPGQGTISYGYTF. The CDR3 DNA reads TGTGCCAGCAGTCCCGGACAGGGTACAATATCCTATGGCTACACCTTC.

DNA for the CDR3: TGTGCAAGTCGCTGGGGTCCCGCGCCCCAGCATTTT. Residues: CASRWGPAPQHF. J is TRBJ1-5 and V is TRBV12-2. TRBV12-2 is noted as a pseudogene. This CDR3 is built from 12 residues.

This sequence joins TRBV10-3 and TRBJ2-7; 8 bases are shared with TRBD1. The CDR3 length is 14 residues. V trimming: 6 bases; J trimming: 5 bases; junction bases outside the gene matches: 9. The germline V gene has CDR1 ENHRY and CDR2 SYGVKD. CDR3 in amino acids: CAISRGTGLDEQYF. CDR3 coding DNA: TGTGCCATCAGCCGGGGGACAGGCTTGGACGAGCAGTACTTC.

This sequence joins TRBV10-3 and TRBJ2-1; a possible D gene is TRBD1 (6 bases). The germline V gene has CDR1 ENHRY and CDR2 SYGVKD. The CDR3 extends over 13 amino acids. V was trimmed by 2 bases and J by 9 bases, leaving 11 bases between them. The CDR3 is CAISEISDSEQFF. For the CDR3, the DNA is TGTGCCATCAGTGAGATATCGGACAGTGAGCAGTTCTTC.

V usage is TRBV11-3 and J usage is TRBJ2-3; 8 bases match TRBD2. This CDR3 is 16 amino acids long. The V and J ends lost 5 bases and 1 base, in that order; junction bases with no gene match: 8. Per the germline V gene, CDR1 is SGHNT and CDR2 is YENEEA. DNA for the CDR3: TGTGCCAGCAGCCGTTATAGCGGGACCCGCACAGATACGCAGTATTTT. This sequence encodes CASSRYSGTRTDTQYF.

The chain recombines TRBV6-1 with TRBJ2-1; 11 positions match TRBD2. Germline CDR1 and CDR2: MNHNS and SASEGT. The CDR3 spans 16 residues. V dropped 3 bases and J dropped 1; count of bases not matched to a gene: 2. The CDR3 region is CASSDVAGGSYNEQFF. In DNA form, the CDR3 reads TGTGCCAGCAGTGACGTAGCGGGAGGGTCCTACAATGAGCAGTTCTTC.

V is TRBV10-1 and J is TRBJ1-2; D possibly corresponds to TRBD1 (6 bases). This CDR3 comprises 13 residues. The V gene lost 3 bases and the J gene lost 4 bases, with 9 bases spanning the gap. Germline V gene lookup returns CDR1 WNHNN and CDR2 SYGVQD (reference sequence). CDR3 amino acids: CASSDRGAYGYTF. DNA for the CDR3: TGCGCCAGCAGTGACAGGGGTGCCTATGGCTACACCTTC.

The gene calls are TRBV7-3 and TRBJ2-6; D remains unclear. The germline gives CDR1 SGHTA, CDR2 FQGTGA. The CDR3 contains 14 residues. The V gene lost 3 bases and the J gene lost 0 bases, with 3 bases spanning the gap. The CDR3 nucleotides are TGTGCCAGCAGCTTGTCCTCTGGGGCCAACGTCCTGACTTTC. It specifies CASSLSSGANVLTF.

CDR3 in DNA: TGTGCCAGCAGTGGGGAAGAGACCCAGTACTTC. Translated: CASSGEETQYF. The chain combines TRBV2 with TRBJ2-5; no definite D call. Germline V gene data show CDR1 as SNHLY and CDR2 as FYNNEI. V gave up 4 bases and J gave up 3 bases, with 3 bases separating them. The CDR3 totals 11 residues.

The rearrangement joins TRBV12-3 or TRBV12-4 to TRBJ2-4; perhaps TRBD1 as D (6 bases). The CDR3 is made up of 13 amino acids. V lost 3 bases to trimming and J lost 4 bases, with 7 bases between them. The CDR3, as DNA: TGTGCCAGCAGTTTGGACAGAAAAAACATTCAGTACTTC. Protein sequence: CASSLDRKNIQYF.

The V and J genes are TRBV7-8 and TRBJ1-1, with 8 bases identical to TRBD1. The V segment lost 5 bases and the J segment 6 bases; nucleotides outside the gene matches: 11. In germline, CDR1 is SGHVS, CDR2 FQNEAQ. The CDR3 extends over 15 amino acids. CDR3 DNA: TGTGCCAGCAGCCCTAGTCGGCAGGGGGCTGCTGAAGCTTTCTTT. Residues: CASSPSRQGAAEAFF.

The CDR3 protein is CAWSMAGPHEQYF. Written as DNA, the CDR3 is TGTGCCTGGAGTATGGCAGGGCCCCACGAGCAGTACTTC. This chain links TRBV30 with TRBJ2-7; tentatively, D is TRBD1 (5 bases). CDR1 GTSNPN and CDR2 SVGIG come from the germline V gene (reference sequence). Trimming stripped 2 bases from V and 5 bases from J, with 13 bases between. The CDR3 loop spans 13 amino acids.